These 23 T cell receptor beta chains originate from one sample sequenced in a study of beta chain features in type 1 diabetes. What these receptors recognize is not known. Investigators reverse transcribed all isolated RNA, so they sequenced expressed TCRB transcripts. Profiling relied on immunoSEQ multiplex PCR, and the TCRdb table lists in-frame clones only, not all of them. This sample has 550,000 to 850,000 clones, with roughly 12% found just once. Study results and caveats: Among patients with Type 1 diabetes, TCRB CDR3s were moderately but significantly shorter in every one of the four CD4+ subsets.

Sequenced: naive CD4+ T cells from blood. These receptors all come from a man younger than 35 with type 1 diabetes.

The chain uses TRBV6-5 and TRBJ2-4, with 8 bases identical to TRBD2. This CDR3 is built from 16 residues. V dropped 4 bases and J dropped 4; count of bases not matched to a gene: 9. Looked up from germline, CDR1 is MNHEY and CDR2 is SVGAGI. The CDR3 protein is CASSLYREGQKNIQYF. CDR3 DNA: TGTGCCAGCAGTTTGTACCGGGAGGGCCAGAAAAACATTCAGTACTTC.

This chain uses TRBV27 with TRBJ1-3; TRBD1 aligns across 7 bases. The V gene end was trimmed by 6 bases and the J gene end by 0 bases; junction bases not matched to a gene: 11. The germline CDR1 and CDR2 sequences are MNHEY and SMNVEV (reference sequence). CDR3 length: 17 amino acids. The CDR3 sequence is CASRQQGTEFSGNTIYF. CDR3 bases: TGTGCCAGCAGACAACAGGGGACGGAATTCTCTGGAAACACCATATATTTT.

In this sample, this clone turned up a few times. This chain links TRBV29-1 with TRBJ1-2, with D possibly TRBD1 on 5 matching bases. This CDR3 has 11 amino acids. CDR1 and CDR2 (germline): SQVTM, ANQGSEA. Trimming removed 5 bases at V and 7 bases at J, with 11 bases between. CDR3 sequence (DNA): TGCAGCGTTTCCACAGGAGGTGGCTACACCTTC. It translates to CSVSTGGGYTF.

The rearrangement uses TRBV7-9 and TRBJ2-5; D may be TRBD1 (5 bases). This CDR3 is built from 16 residues. Trimming took 3 bases from V and 1 from J, leaving 15 bases between them. Germline CDR1 SEHNR, CDR2 FQNEAQ (reference sequence). CDR3 nucleotides: TGTGCCAGCAGCTTCCCCCTGTGGGGCACCCAAGAGACCCAGTACTTC. This gives the protein CASSFPLWGTQETQYF.

The J gene is TRBJ1-4, the V gene TRBV29-1; D remains unclear. V gave up 7 bases and J gave up 4 bases, with 16 bases separating them. Germline-derived CDR1 and CDR2 are SQVTM and ANQGSEA. This CDR3 is built from 14 residues. The CDR3 DNA follows: TGCAGCGCCACTGGCCGTTCCGATAATGAAAAACTGTTTTTT. Translated, it gives CSATGRSDNEKLFF.

This clone was counted only a few times. CDR3 sequence (DNA): TGTGCCTGGAGTGTAAGGCAGGTGGAGACCCAGTACTTC. The encoded protein is CAWSVRQVETQYF. The V call is TRBV30, the J call TRBJ2-5; D is undetermined. The CDR3 is 13 amino acids. Between the trimmed V and J ends, which lost 0 bases and 5 bases, there was a span of 10 bases. Germline CDR1 reads GTSNPN; CDR2 reads SVGIG (reference sequence).

This clone appeared a few times. The CDR3 nucleotides are TGTGCCTGGAGTGTACCACAGGGGATCACTGAAGCTTTCTTT. Amino acid sequence: CAWSVPQGITEAFF. This sequence joins TRBV30 and TRBJ1-1, with 7 bases matching TRBD1. V was pared by 0 bases and J by 4 bases, with 5 bases of the junction left unmatched. The V gene's germline CDR1 is GTSNPN and CDR2 SVGIG (reference sequence). CDR3 size: 14 residues.

This clone was counted a few times. The chain carries TRBV5-4 and TRBJ1-6; D is ambiguous. Germline CDR1 SGHNT, CDR2 YYREEE (reference sequence). CDR3 length: 13 amino acids. Deletions cut 0 bases from V and 11 bases from J, with 9 bases between. The CDR3: CASSLDKIPPLHF. CDR3 coding DNA: TGTGCCAGCAGCTTGGATAAAATACCACCCCTCCACTTT. Looking up the rest from reference TRBV5-4 and TRBJ1-6 gives the full variable domain: ETGVTQSPTHLIKTRGQQVTLRCSSQSGHNTVSWYQQALGQGPQFIFQYYREEENGRGNFPPRFSGLQFPNYSSELNVNALELDDSALYLCASSLDKIPPLHFGNGTRLTVT.

This clone appeared a few times. This rearrangement joins TRBV7-2 to TRBJ2-1; 10 bases are a match to TRBD1. The J segment lost 8 bases and the V segment lost 5 bases, leaving 6 bases of the junction unmatched. The germline CDR1 and CDR2 sequences are SGHTA and FQGNSA. The CDR3 is 14 amino acids. This CDR3 is CASSRDRGVDEQFF. The CDR3, as DNA: TGTGCCAGCAGCCGGGACAGGGGTGTAGATGAGCAGTTCTTC.

This chain links TRBV7-3 with TRBJ1-1; no reliable D call. CDR3 length: 13 residues. Germline CDR1 is SGHTA and CDR2 is FQGTGA. Trimming stripped 5 bases from V and 1 base from J, with 8 bases between. CDR3 in DNA: TGTGCCAGCAGCCGCCAGGAGAACACTGAAGCTTTCTTT. Translation: CASSRQENTEAFF.

The rearrangement joins TRBV5-1 to TRBJ1-6, with a weak D call TRBD1 (5 bases). V was cut by 6 bases and J by 10 bases, with 20 bases left in between. The germline V gene encodes CDR1 SGHRS and CDR2 YFSETQ. This CDR3 contains 15 residues. The CDR3 sequence: CASTRGDGRGSPLHF. In DNA form, the CDR3 reads TGCGCCAGCACCCGAGGGGACGGTCGGGGGTCACCCCTCCACTTT.

This chain joins TRBV6-6 and TRBJ1-6, with D possibly being TRBD1 (5 bases). The CDR3 has 15 residues. Germline-derived CDR1 and CDR2 are MNHNY and SVGAGI (reference sequence). Trimming pared 5 bases from V and 4 bases from J, leaving 12 bases between. This CDR3 reads CASSTRQRYNSPLHF. For the CDR3, the DNA is TGTGCCAGCAGTACACGACAGAGGTATAATTCACCCCTCCACTTT.

The chain links TRBV9 to TRBJ2-1; 12 nucleotides agree with TRBD2. The CDR3 totals 17 residues. Germline lookup yields CDR1 SGDLS and CDR2 YYNGEE. V trimming: 5 bases; J trimming: 6 bases; junction bases outside the gene matches: 12. CDR3 region: CASSPSLTSGGRNEQFF. The CDR3, as DNA: TGTGCCAGCAGTCCTTCCTTGACTAGCGGGGGTCGCAATGAGCAGTTCTTC.

This clone was detected only a few times. The chain carries TRBV18 and TRBJ1-6; 12 bases agree with TRBD1. The germline CDR1 and CDR2 sequences are KGHSH and LQKENI. CDR3 size: 14 residues. V lost 6 bases to trimming and J lost 10 bases; unmatched junction nucleotides: 4. This chain's CDR3 is CASSGQGADSPLHF. CDR3 nucleotide sequence: TGTGCCAGCTCGGGACAGGGGGCGGACTCACCCCTCCACTTT.

V usage is TRBV19 and J usage is TRBJ2-5; 9 nucleotides agree with TRBD2. Germline-derived CDR1 and CDR2 are LNHDA and SQIVND (reference sequence). CDR3 size: 14 residues. V lost 8 bases, J lost 7 bases, and 11 bases stayed unmatched. For the CDR3, the DNA is TGTGCCAGTGGCGGTAGCGGGGGCGTACGGACCCAGTACTTC. Encoded protein: CASGGSGGVRTQYF.

The rearrangement joins TRBV7-9 to TRBJ2-7, with TRBD1 matching 7 bases. V was pared by 5 bases and J by 4 bases, with 8 bases of the junction left unmatched. Germline CDR1 SEHNR, CDR2 FQNEAQ (reference sequence). The length of the CDR3 is 14 residues. The CDR3 DNA sequence: TGTGCCAGCAGCATCCCGACAGGGCAATACGAGCAGTACTTC. It yields the protein CASSIPTGQYEQYF.

This clone was counted between two and nine times. DNA for the CDR3: TGTGCCAGCAGTGAAGGCAGGCACATTCAGTACTTC. Its translation is CASSEGRHIQYF. This chain links TRBV2 with TRBJ2-4; no definite D call. Germline CDR1 and CDR2: SNHLY and FYNNEI. This CDR3 comprises 12 residues. Trimming removed 1 base from V and 8 bases from J, with 6 bases in between. The full variable domain, with the rest looked up from reference TRBV2 and TRBJ2-4, is EPEVTQTPSHQVTQMGQEVILRCVPISNHLYFYWYRQILGQKVEFLVSFYNNEISEKSEIFDDQFSVERPDGSNFTLKIRSTKLEDSAMYFCASSEGRHIQYFGAGTRLSVL.

This clone showed up just a few times. As DNA, the CDR3 is TGTGCCTGGAGTGTAGCAGGGACCATTCAGTACTTC. Protein product: CAWSVAGTIQYF. The chain recombines TRBV30 with TRBJ2-4, with D perhaps TRBD1 or TRBD2 (5 bases each). The CDR3 totals 12 residues. Trimming stripped 0 bases from V and 9 bases from J, with 9 bases between. From germline, CDR1 is GTSNPN and CDR2 SVGIG (reference sequence).

The V and J genes are TRBV30 and TRBJ1-1, with 8 bases identical to TRBD1. CDR3 length equals 13 residues. Germline CDR1 reads GTSNPN; CDR2 reads SVGIG (reference sequence). The ends lost 4 bases at V and 0 bases at J; junction bases unmatched: 1. The CDR3 loop reads CAWMGQVNTEAFF. DNA for the CDR3: TGTGCCTGGATGGGACAGGTGAACACTGAAGCTTTCTTT.

This chain connects TRBV5-6 to TRBJ1-1; D perhaps matches TRBD1 (6 bases). Germline V gene lookup returns CDR1 SGHDT and CDR2 YYEEEE. The V gene lost 2 bases and the J gene lost 1 base, with 9 bases spanning the gap. This CDR3 contains 14 residues. The CDR3 nucleotides are TGTGCCAGCAGCTTCACGACAGGGAACACTGAAGCTTTCTTT. Its protein is CASSFTTGNTEAFF.

This clone was seen a handful of times. The chain employs TRBV29-1 and TRBJ1-1; D ambiguous. CDR1 is SQVTM, CDR2 ANQGSEA, per germline. Trimming removed 5 bases at V and 0 bases at J, with 4 bases between. The CDR3 length is 11 residues. CDR3 DNA sequence: TGCAGCGTTAGGATGAACACTGAAGCTTTCTTT. Protein: CSVRMNTEAFF.

This rearrangement joins TRBV5-1 to TRBJ1-5, with TRBD1 as a possible D gene (6 bases). V was cut by 0 bases and J by 5 bases, with 9 bases left in between. This CDR3 has 14 residues. Per germline, CDR1 SGHRS and CDR2 YFSETQ. This CDR3 is CASSLAGVDQPQHF. CDR3 nucleotide sequence: TGCGCCAGCAGCTTGGCAGGGGTTGATCAGCCCCAGCATTTT.

The V gene is TRBV27, the J gene TRBJ1-4; D is unclear. The CDR3 length is 13 residues. The V end was cut by 2 bases, the J end by 7 bases, with 8 bases between. Germline CDR1 MNHEY, CDR2 SMNVEV (reference sequence). The CDR3 DNA reads as TGTGCCAGCAGTTTAGTTCCGGGTGAAAAACTGTTTTTT. Its protein product is CASSLVPGEKLFF.